This T cell receptor beta chain was identified in a study of cytomegalovirus exposure and HLA in healthy donors. Primers: 60 Vbeta forward and 13 Jbeta reverse. Assay: immunoSEQ multiplex PCR; the TCRdb copy retains only in-frame clones and omits some. The sample consists of about 70,000 clones, roughly nine tenths of them appearing once. Study-level findings and limits: In presence/absence analyses, roughly uniform sequencing depth across donors was assumed. Later analysis associated a missense DCLRE1C variant with TCR beta V- and J-gene trimming.

V dropped 0 bases and J dropped 5; count of bases not matched to a gene: 2. The CDR3 consists of 14 residues. From germline, CDR1 is SGHRS and CDR2 YFSETQ. Turning to this clone: Its antigen remains unidentified.

This chain uses TRBV5-1 with TRBJ2-1, with 7 bases fitting TRBD1. The specimen sequenced was PBMCs. This TCR was recovered from a woman aged 25 to 39 in good health and CMV-seropositive. This CDR3 reads CASSLGGQDNEQFF. The CDR3 coding sequence is TGCGCCAGCAGCTTGGGCGGACAGGACAATGAGCAGTTCTTC.